Given below is one T cell receptor beta chain in context. The data belong to a study of follicular helper T cells after annual influenza vaccination. Whole-study context: For some subjects, blood spans the 2013-2014, 2014-2015 and 2015-2016 annual vaccinations.

TCRB sequencing was done at Survey resolution level. This table comes from immunoSEQ multiplex PCR, and its TCRdb copy is limited to in-frame clones, with some not included. Among some 9,900 clones listed, approximately 80% were seen once. The V gene end was trimmed by 8 bases and the J gene end by 4 bases; junction bases not matched to a gene: 6. The CDR3 spans 15 residues. Germline values: CDR1 ENHRY, CDR2 SYGVKD. Time point indicated: 2014-2015 season, 7 days after vaccination. The sequencing used CXCR5- memory CD4+ T cells sorted from blood, collected 7 days after influenza vaccination. This TCR was recovered from an adult who received the influenza vaccine. This sequence joins TRBV10-3 and TRBJ1-3; 12 bases are shared with TRBD1. The CDR3, as DNA: TGTGCCATCTCGGGACAGGGGGCGCGAGGAAACACCATATATTTT. It specifies CAISGQGARGNTIYF.